This T cell receptor beta chain was recorded in a study of identical twins. Study-level findings and limits: Clonotypes of the beta chain that were abundant in cord blood carried fewer insertions (memory repertoires showed none).

The CDR3 totals 10 residues. Germline CDR1 is SNHLY and CDR2 is FYNNEI. V lost 1 base and J 8 bases, leaving 2 bases between the germline ends. Template switching introduced a universal primer site, and the cDNA bore unique molecular identifiers. TCRdb fed the 5' RACE reads into MiXCR, producing one record per CDR3 protein. The sample yields fewer than 650,000 distinct CDR3 sequences, under 8.5% seen once. Concerning this clonotype itself: Its cognate antigen is unknown.

This same sample was also part of a study on yellow fever vaccine responses in identical twins. That study adds: As reported, the vaccine T cell response of twins seemed partly convergent and partly personalized.

This rearrangement joins TRBV2 to TRBJ1-2; no definite D call. This clonotype was obtained from a woman aged 18-29 years in good health. The sequencing sample was made of PBMCs. CDR3 in DNA: TGTGCCAGCAGTGAAGAAGGCTACACCTTC. Translation gives CASSEEGYTF. The variable domain in full, with the rest retrieved from reference TRBV2 and TRBJ1-2, is EPEVTQTPSHQVTQMGQEVILRCVPISNHLYFYWYRQILGQKVEFLVSFYNNEISEKSEIFDDQFSVERPDGSNFTLKIRSTKLEDSAMYFCASSEEGYTFGSGTRLTVV.